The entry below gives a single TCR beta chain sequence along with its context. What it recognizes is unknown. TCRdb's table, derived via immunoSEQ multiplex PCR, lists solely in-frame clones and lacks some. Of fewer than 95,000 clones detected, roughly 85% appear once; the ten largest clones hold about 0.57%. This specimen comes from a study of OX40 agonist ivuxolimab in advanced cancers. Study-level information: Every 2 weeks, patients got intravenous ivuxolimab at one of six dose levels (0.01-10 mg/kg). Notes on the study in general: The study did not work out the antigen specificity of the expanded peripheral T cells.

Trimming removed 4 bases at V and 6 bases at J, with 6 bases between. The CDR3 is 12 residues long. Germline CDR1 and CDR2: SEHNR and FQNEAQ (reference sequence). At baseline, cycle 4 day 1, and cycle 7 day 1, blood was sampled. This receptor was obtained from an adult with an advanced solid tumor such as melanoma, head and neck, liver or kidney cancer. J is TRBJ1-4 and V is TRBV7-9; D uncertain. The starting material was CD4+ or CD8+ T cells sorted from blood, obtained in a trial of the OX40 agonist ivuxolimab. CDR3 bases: TGTGCCAGCAGCTCCCTGTATGAAAAACTGTTTTTT. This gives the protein CASSSLYEKLFF.